This T cell receptor (beta chain) was sequenced for a study of OX40 agonist ivuxolimab in advanced cancers. For the study in its entirety: Ivuxolimab, which targeted the costimulatory receptor OX40 (CD134), was an agonistic, fully human IgG2 monoclonal antibody. Intravenous ivuxolimab was administered to patients every 2 weeks at six dose levels: 0.01, 0.1, 0.3, 1.5, 3 and 10 mg/kg. Among the approximately 50 dose-escalation patients, around 19 had hepatocellular carcinoma, roughly 15 melanoma, 9 renal cell carcinoma and 9 head and neck cancer. In the dose-escalation cohort, around four fifths of patients were male, and the mean age was roughly 60 years with a range of roughly 20 to 80. Patients were allowed to have had prior anti-PD-1, anti-PD-L1 or anti-CTLA-4 therapy, and approximately 40% of the dose-escalation patients had been treated with checkpoint inhibitors. Partial responses occurred in three dose-escalation patients: two with cutaneous melanoma and one with hepatocellular carcinoma. Peripheral TCRbeta sequencing was intended to test whether TCR sequence diversity was altered and clonal T-cell expansion was caused by ivuxolimab. The monotherapy dose-escalation portion (N ≈ 50 patients) of the phase I ivuxolimab trial is reported in the paper. What the authors observed across the whole study: Which antigens the clonally expanded peripheral T cells were specific for was not determined. In the 0.1-3.0 mg/kg groups, partial responders were among the patients with the lowest normalized peripheral clonal expansion, particularly in CD8+ T cells. Low levels of normalized T-cell clonal expansion were also shown by some nonresponding patients. At doses from 0.1 to 3.0 mg/kg, clonal expansion was seen in both CD4+ and CD8+ blood T cells between baseline and week 6. After ivuxolimab, CD8+ T cells had more expanded clones than CD4+ T cells on average.

As to this clone: Its antigen has not been determined. Base qualities are missing; no much larger clone stands one base away.

The CDR3, cysteine through phenylalanine, is 14 amino acids long. The DNA shown is the 42-base CDR3, in frame from base 1. As encoded in the germline V gene (reference sequence), CDR1 is MNHNY while CDR2 is SVGAGI. V sheds 2 bases and J sheds 5 bases, leaving 12 bases between their ends. For sequencing of the TCRbeta CDR3 region, genomic DNA was extracted from the sorted cells. TCRbeta CDR3 regions were sequenced using the immunoSEQ Assay. The table was pulled from immuneACCESS by TCRdb, which kept in-frame rearrangements only. Such tables lose some clones; where checked, under half of the loss comes from unresolved V genes, and the rest has no known cause. A total of roughly 72,000 clones appear in this sample, over 70% of them only once. The top ten constitute roughly 5.3% of the sample. Patients with autoimmune disease history or receiving systemic immunosuppression were excluded from the trial. Peripheral blood for TCR sequencing was drawn from every dose cohort at baseline, at cycle 4 day 1 and at cycle 7 day 1. Samples came from an open-label, multicenter, first-in-human phase I dose-escalation trial of ivuxolimab. Adults with locally advanced or metastatic melanoma, renal cell carcinoma, hepatocellular carcinoma or head and neck squamous cell carcinoma were enrolled in the trial. Before TCR sequencing, CD4+ T cells and CD8+ T cells from peripheral blood were sorted into separate populations.

The sequence joins TRBV6-6 to TRBJ2-5; perhaps TRBD1 is the D gene, with 5 bases matching. This receptor was taken from an adult with an advanced solid tumor such as melanoma, head and neck, liver or kidney cancer. The sample consisted of CD4+ or CD8+ T cells sorted from blood, taken in a trial of the OX40 agonist ivuxolimab. The CDR3 region reads CASSYGQGGETQYF. The nucleotides are TGTGCCAGCAGTTACGGGCAGGGTGGTGAGACCCAGTACTTC.